The rows below give T cell receptor beta chains drawn from one sample of a study of CD8 T cells in Susac syndrome. MiXCR, run by TCRdb on the immunoSEQ multiplex PCR reads, gives a single entry per CDR3 protein. The sample shows around 270,000 distinct CDR3 sequences, about nine tenths of them seen only once. Sequencing was performed on CD8+ T cells from PBMCs. The receptors come from a human donor with multiple sclerosis. Each CDR3 is given with its conserved first and last residue. A D gene is named only where the DNA matches it firmly. Clone size appears in some rows only: once, few, many, or a class for an expanded clone.

CDR3nt | CDR3aa | d_gene | v_gene | abundance | j_gene
TGCAGCGTTGATTTTGGACAGGGGAAAGGCTACACCTTC | CSVDFGQGKGYTF | TRBD1 | TRBV29-1 | NA | TRBJ1-2
TGTGCCAGCAGGAAACAGGGAATGGGTGAAGCTTTCTTT | CASRKQGMGEAFF | NA | TRBV2 | NA | TRBJ1-1
TGTGCCAGCAGTTACTCCATCTCAGACAGGGGGTCGCAGTATTTT | CASSYSISDRGSQYF | TRBD1 | TRBV6-5 | NA | TRBJ2-3
TGTGCCAGCAGCCAAGGCAACTCCTACGAGCAGTACTTC | CASSQGNSYEQYF | NA | TRBV4-2 | NA | TRBJ2-7
TGTGCCAGCAGCCAAGACTGGGCCAACGAGCAGTACTTC | CASSQDWANEQYF | NA | TRBV3-1 | NA | TRBJ2-7
TGTGCCAGCAGTCCCGGGACAGGGAAAGAGACCCAGTACTTC | CASSPGTGKETQYF | TRBD1 | TRBV12-3/TRBV12-4 | few | TRBJ2-5
TGTGCCTGGAGTGTCGGCAGGGGGCTTGGTCAGCCCCAGCATTTT | CAWSVGRGLGQPQHF | TRBD1 | TRBV30 | NA | TRBJ1-5
TGTGCCAGCAGTGAAGCGGGACTAGCGGATGAGCAGTTCTTC | CASSEAGLADEQFF | TRBD2 | TRBV2 | NA | TRBJ2-1
TGTGCCACCCGTGGACAGTTTTCCTACGAGCAGTACTTC | CATRGQFSYEQYF | NA | TRBV19 | NA | TRBJ2-7
TGTGCCAGCAGTTACGAGGTAGCGGGAGCCAAAAACATTCAGTACTTC | CASSYEVAGAKNIQYF | TRBD2 | TRBV6-2/TRBV6-3 | NA | TRBJ2-4
TGTGCCAGCAGTTTAGGGCAGGGGCTGCGGGAGACCCAGTACTTC | CASSLGQGLRETQYF | NA | TRBV12-3/TRBV12-4 | NA | TRBJ2-5
TGTGCCAGCAGCTCTCGAGTGGAGACCCAGTACTTC | CASSSRVETQYF | NA | TRBV7-9 | once | TRBJ2-5
NA | CASETSGSVPGSCFF | NA | TRBV10-1 | NA | TRBJ2-2
TGTGCCTGGCAGGGACAGGTAAACACTGAAGCTTTCTTT | CAWQGQVNTEAFF | TRBD1 | TRBV30 | NA | TRBJ1-1
TGCAGTGCTAGGAGGGGGCCCAGTCTCTATGAAGCTTTCTTT | CSARRGPSLYEAFF | TRBD1 | TRBV20-1 | NA | TRBJ1-1
TGCGCCAGCAGCGATGACCACTCCTACGAGCAGTACTTC | CASSDDHSYEQYF | NA | TRBV5-1 | NA | TRBJ2-7
TGCGCCAGCAGCCAAGGAGTCAGCGGGGGTAGCACAGATACGCAGTATTTT | CASSQGVSGGSTDTQYF | TRBD2 | TRBV4-1 | NA | TRBJ2-3
TGCGCCAGCAGCCTGGGGGGAACTGGAAACACCATATATTTT | CASSLGGTGNTIYF | NA | TRBV4-3 | NA | TRBJ1-3
TGTGCCAGCAGCGTAGAAGGCAGAAATGAAAAACTGTTTTTT | CASSVEGRNEKLFF | NA | TRBV9 | NA | TRBJ1-4
TGTGCCAGCAGCGCCTCTCCGCAGGGGTTATATGAGCAGTTCTTC | CASSASPQGLYEQFF | NA | TRBV6-2/TRBV6-3 | NA | TRBJ2-1
TGTGCCAGCAGTTTAGACCACAATGAGCAGTTCTTC | CASSLDHNEQFF | NA | TRBV28 | few | TRBJ2-1
TGTGCCTCGACCCAACGCTCCTATAATTCACCCCTCCACTTT | CASTQRSYNSPLHF | NA | TRBV30 | NA | TRBJ1-6
TGCGCCAGCAGCTTGGACAGGGCCCCCAATCAGCCCCAGCATTTT | CASSLDRAPNQPQHF | NA | TRBV5-1 | NA | TRBJ1-5
TGCGCCAGCAGCCAACGACAGAACACTGAAGCTTTCTTT | CASSQRQNTEAFF | NA | TRBV4-1 | once | TRBJ1-1
TGTGCCAGCAGCGTAGGCGGGGGGGAACATCAGCCCCAGCATTTT | CASSVGGGEHQPQHF | NA | TRBV9 | NA | TRBJ1-5
TGTGCCAGCAGCACAGGGACAGTGGATGAGCAGTTCTTC | CASSTGTVDEQFF | TRBD1 | TRBV7-3 | NA | TRBJ2-1
TGTGCCAGCAACGGGGGAGGGGTCACAGATACGCAGTATTTT | CASNGGGVTDTQYF | TRBD2 | TRBV9 | NA | TRBJ2-3
TGTGCCAGCGGCTACCAGACAGTCCACTCTGGGGCCAACGTCCTGACTTTC | CASGYQTVHSGANVLTF | NA | TRBV27 | NA | TRBJ2-6
TGTGCCAGCAGCTTGTTTCTTGGGATTGGAACTTACACTGAAGCTTTCTTT | CASSLFLGIGTYTEAFF | NA | TRBV5-6 | NA | TRBJ1-1
TGTGCCAGTAGGCTAGCGGGAGGGCCAGGCAATGAGCAGTTCTTC | CASRLAGGPGNEQFF | TRBD2 | TRBV2 | few | TRBJ2-1
TGTGCCAGCAGTTTAGGTCTCGGGACAGCGTTTTCCTACGAGCAGTACTTC | CASSLGLGTAFSYEQYF | TRBD1 | TRBV28 | NA | TRBJ2-7
TGTGCCACCAGTGATACACAGGGGTCGGTGGATGGCTACACCTTC | CATSDTQGSVDGYTF | TRBD1 | TRBV24-1 | NA | TRBJ1-2
TGTGCCAGCTCACCTTCCCCCAGCGAGCAGTACTTC | CASSPSPSEQYF | NA | TRBV18 | NA | TRBJ2-7
TGTGCCAGTCCGGGGAACACCGGGGAGCTGTTTTTT | CASPGNTGELFF | NA | TRBV19 | NA | TRBJ2-2
TGCGCCAGCAGCCAAGATTGGGAACAGCACGGGGAGCTGTTTTTT | CASSQDWEQHGELFF | NA | TRBV4-3 | NA | TRBJ2-2
TGTGCCAGCAGCTTTCCTAGCGGAGAGACCCAGTACTTC | CASSFPSGETQYF | TRBD2 | TRBV7-9 | NA | TRBJ2-5
TGTGCCAGTAGTTCGCTAGGCTACGAGCAGTACTTC | CASSSLGYEQYF | NA | TRBV19 | NA | TRBJ2-7